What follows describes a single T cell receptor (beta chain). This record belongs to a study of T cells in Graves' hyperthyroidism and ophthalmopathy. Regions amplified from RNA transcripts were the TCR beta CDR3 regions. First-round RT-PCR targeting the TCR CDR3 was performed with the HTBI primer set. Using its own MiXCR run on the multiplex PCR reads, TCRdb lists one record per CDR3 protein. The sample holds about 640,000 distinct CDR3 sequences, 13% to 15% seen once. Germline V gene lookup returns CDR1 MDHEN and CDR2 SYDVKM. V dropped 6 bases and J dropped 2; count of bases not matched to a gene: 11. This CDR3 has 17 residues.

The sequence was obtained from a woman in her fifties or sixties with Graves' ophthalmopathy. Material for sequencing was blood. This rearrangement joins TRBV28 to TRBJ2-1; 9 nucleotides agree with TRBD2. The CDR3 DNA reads TGTGCCAGCAGCCCCAATTTTGCTAGCGGGGCCTACAATGAGCAGTTCTTC. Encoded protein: CASSPNFASGAYNEQFF.